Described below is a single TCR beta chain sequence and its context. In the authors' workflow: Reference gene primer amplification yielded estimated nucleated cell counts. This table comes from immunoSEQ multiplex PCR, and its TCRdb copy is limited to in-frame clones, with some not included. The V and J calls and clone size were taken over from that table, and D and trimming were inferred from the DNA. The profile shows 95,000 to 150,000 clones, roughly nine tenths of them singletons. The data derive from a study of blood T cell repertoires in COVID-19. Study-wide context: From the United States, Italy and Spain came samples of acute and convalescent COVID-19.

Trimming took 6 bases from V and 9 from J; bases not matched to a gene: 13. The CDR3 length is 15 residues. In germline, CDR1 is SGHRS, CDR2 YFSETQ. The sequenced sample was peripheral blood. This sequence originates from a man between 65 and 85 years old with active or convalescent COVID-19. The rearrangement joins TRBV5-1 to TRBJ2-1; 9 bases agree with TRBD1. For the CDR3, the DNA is TGCGCCAGCACCACGGCCGGGACAGGGTTCAGTGAGCAGTTCTTC. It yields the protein CASTTAGTGFSEQFF.